These 5 T cell receptor beta chains share one sample of origin, sequenced in a study of T cells in Graves' hyperthyroidism and ophthalmopathy. The investigators amplified TCR beta CDR3 regions from RNA transcripts. The study used the HTBI primer set for a first-round RT-PCR of the TCR CDR3. TCRdb passed the multiplex PCR reads through MiXCR, listing each CDR3 protein once. The table has more than 500,000 distinct CDR3 sequences, around 16% seen once. Sequencing used blood. These receptors all come from a woman in her twenties or thirties with Graves' ophthalmopathy.

This clonotype occurred many times. V and J are TRBV20-1 and TRBJ1-2, with D perhaps matching TRBD1 (6 bases). Germline CDR1 and CDR2: DFQATT and SNEGSKA (reference sequence). The length of the CDR3 is 13 residues. V was pared by 3 bases and J by 4 bases, with 12 bases between. The DNA for the CDR3 is TGCAGTGCTAGCCCAGGGGTTAGCTATGGCTACACCTTC. Its protein is CSASPGVSYGYTF.

In this sample, this clonotype turned up a few times. The chain couples TRBV29-1 to TRBJ2-5, with D possibly matching TRBD1 (5 bases). V lost 7 bases to trimming and J lost 3 bases, with 12 bases between them. Germline CDR1 is SQVTM and CDR2 is ANQGSEA. The CDR3 loop spans 12 amino acids. CDR3 DNA sequence: TGCAGCGCGAGACAGACGAAAGAGACCCAGTACTTC. Its protein is CSARQTKETQYF.

This clonotype showed up many times. The V gene is TRBV6-1, the J gene TRBJ2-1; weak D call: TRBD1 (5 bases). CDR3 length: 16 amino acids. The germline CDR1 and CDR2 sequences are MNHNS and SASEGT. Deletions cut 1 base from V and 2 bases from J, with 12 bases between. As DNA, the CDR3 is TGTGCCAGCAGTGAAGTCAGGCAGGGCCCCTACAATGAGCAGTTCTTC. Translating gives CASSEVRQGPYNEQFF.

This clonotype was observed many times. The chain is built from TRBV12-3 or TRBV12-4 and TRBJ2-1; D call uncertain. V gave up 6 bases and J gave up 10 bases, with 10 bases separating them. This CDR3 region has 11 residues. The CDR3 sequence is CASSYRYEQFF. DNA of the CDR3: TGTGCCAGCAGCTATAGATACGAGCAGTTCTTC.

The V and J genes are TRBV5-8 and TRBJ1-2; D may be TRBD1 (5 bases). The germline V and J ends were trimmed by 0 bases and 6 bases, with 6 bases remaining between them. Germline CDR1 and CDR2: SGHTS and YDEGEE. The CDR3 has 12 residues. The DNA for the CDR3 is TGTGCCAGCAGCTTGGAACAGGATGGCTACACCTTC. Protein product: CASSLEQDGYTF. The entire variable domain, with the rest obtained from reference TRBV5-8 and TRBJ1-2, is as follows: EAGVTQSPTHLIKTRGQQATLRCSPISGHTSVYWYQQALGLGLQFLLWYDEGEERNRGNFPPRFSGRQFPNYSSELNVNALELEDSALYLCASSLEQDGYTFGSGTRLTVV.